The 18 T cell receptor beta chains below come from one sample, sequenced in a study of radiation and T cells in renal cell carcinoma. The time point: blood 2 weeks post-SBRT. Treatment here: 15 Gy SBRT to primary tumor, nephrectomy 4 weeks later. Sequenced by immunoSEQ multiplex PCR; TCRdb stores in-frame clones only, minus some. The table has 70,000 to 80,000 clones, just over 85% seen once; the top ten hold approximately 22%. Sequenced material: blood, taken from a patient whose treatment included radiotherapy and nephrectomy. These receptors all come from a woman aged 50 to 65 with renal cell carcinoma.

CDR3 bases: TGTGCCAGCGACCGAACCTACGAGCAGTACTTC. This gives the protein CASDRTYEQYF. This sequence joins TRBV2 and TRBJ2-7, with D uncertain. The CDR3 runs 11 residues. Looked up from germline, CDR1 is SNHLY and CDR2 is FYNNEI. The V end was cut by 8 bases, the J end by 2 bases, with 7 bases between.

The rearrangement uses TRBV5-4 and TRBJ2-3; unclear D gene. The germline V and J ends were trimmed by 1 base and 6 bases, with 15 bases remaining between them. This CDR3 region has 15 residues. The germline gives CDR1 SGHNT, CDR2 YYREEE (reference sequence). The CDR3 loop reads CASSLQQRATDTQYF. Written as DNA, the CDR3 is TGTGCCAGCAGCTTGCAGCAAAGGGCTACGGATACGCAGTATTTT.

V and J are TRBV6-6 and TRBJ2-7; 11 bases align to TRBD2. Germline V gene lookup returns CDR1 MNHNY and CDR2 SVGAGI (reference sequence). The V segment lost 8 bases and the J segment 6 bases; nucleotides outside the gene matches: 12. The CDR3 extends over 15 amino acids. The CDR3: CASAASGGNRLEQYF. CDR3 nucleotide sequence: TGTGCCAGCGCGGCTAGCGGGGGGAATCGACTCGAGCAGTACTTC.

The sample holds one count of this clone. V is TRBV18 and J is TRBJ1-5; D is ambiguous. V gave up 2 bases and J gave up 1 base, with 6 bases separating them. The CDR3 is 14 residues long. The germline V gene encodes CDR1 KGHSH and CDR2 LQKENI. The CDR3 DNA sequence: TGTGCCAGCTCACCAGGTTGGAGCAATCAGCCCCAGCATTTT. Protein sequence: CASSPGWSNQPQHF.

The genes are TRBV27 and TRBJ2-5; D may be TRBD1 (6 bases). There are 13 residues in the CDR3. Germline V CDR1 and CDR2: MNHEY, SMNVEV (reference sequence). The V end was cut by 4 bases, the J end by 2 bases, with 8 bases between. The CDR3 sequence is CASSWTDQETQYF. CDR3 sequence (DNA): TGTGCCAGCAGTTGGACAGATCAAGAGACCCAGTACTTC.

The chain joins TRBV2 to TRBJ2-7, with D uncertain. V lost 2 bases, J lost 4 bases, and 0 bases lay in between. Per germline, CDR1 SNHLY and CDR2 FYNNEI. The CDR3 length is 10 residues. CDR3: CASSEYEQYF. The CDR3 DNA sequence: TGTGCCAGCAGTGAATACGAGCAGTACTTC.

The chain recombines TRBV11-2 with TRBJ2-7; possibly TRBD2 for D (5 bases). V lost 4 bases, J lost 7 bases, and 17 bases lay in between. Per the germline V gene, CDR1 is SGHAT and CDR2 is FQNNGV. This CDR3 spans 14 amino acids. The CDR3 DNA follows: TGTGCCAGCAGCTCGACTGTCCCCAGAGGGGAGCAGTACTTC. Amino acid sequence: CASSSTVPRGEQYF.

This clone was detected once. J is TRBJ2-2 and V is TRBV28; D gene unclear. The CDR3 has 13 residues. CDR1 is MDHEN, CDR2 SYDVKM, per germline. The ends were cut back, 5 bases at V and 4 bases at J, with 8 bases in the middle. For the CDR3, the DNA is TGTGCCAGCAGTCTGGGGTTCACCGGGGAGCTGTTTTTT. Amino acids: CASSLGFTGELFF.

The rearrangement joins TRBV30 to TRBJ2-3; D could derive from TRBD1 or TRBD2 (6 bases each). The CDR3 loop spans 13 amino acids. CDR1 and CDR2 from the germline V gene are GTSNPN and SVGIG (reference sequence). The V end was cut by 4 bases, the J end by 3 bases, with 11 bases between. The CDR3 DNA follows: TGTGCCTGGACCCAGGGGAGGACAGATACGCAGTATTTT. This encodes CAWTQGRTDTQYF.

V and J are TRBV5-1 and TRBJ1-5, with 9 positions matching TRBD1. The trim removed 1 base at V and 7 bases at J, leaving 12 bases unmatched. CDR3 length: 17 residues. Germline CDR1 is SGHRS and CDR2 is YFSETQ. The CDR3 DNA reads TGCGCCAGCAGCTTGTTCCCAGGGACAGGGCCTAAGCAGCCCCAGCATTTT. Encoded protein: CASSLFPGTGPKQPQHF.

This clone showed up just once. V and J are TRBV7-2 and TRBJ1-6; unclear D gene. CDR1 and CDR2 (germline): SGHTA, FQGNSA. The CDR3 is 18 amino acids. Deletions cut 5 bases from V and 0 bases from J, with 17 bases between. The CDR3 region is CASSRGEVRSSYNSPLHF. The CDR3 nucleotides read TGTGCCAGCAGCCGCGGGGAGGTCAGGAGCTCCTATAATTCACCCCTCCACTTT. The complete variable domain, with remaining parts taken from reference TRBV7-2 and TRBJ1-6, reads GAGVSQSPSNKVTEKGKDVELRCDPISGHTALYWYRQSLGQGLEFLIYFQGNSAPDKSGLPSDRFSAERTGGSVSTLTIQRTQQEDSAVYLCASSRGEVRSSYNSPLHFGNGTRLTVT.

The V gene is TRBV7-6, the J gene TRBJ2-1, with D perhaps TRBD2 (5 bases). Trimming removed 4 bases at V and 4 bases at J, with 14 bases between. This CDR3 comprises 15 residues. The germline V gene has CDR1 SGHVS and CDR2 FNYEAQ. CDR3 amino acids: CASSSHGVEYNEQFF. CDR3 bases: TGTGCCAGCAGCTCCCACGGGGTTGAATACAATGAGCAGTTCTTC.

The chain is built from TRBV7-2 and TRBJ2-7, with D unresolved. The CDR3 covers 11 residues. V lost 2 bases and J lost 3, with 2 bases in between. Germline V gene lookup returns CDR1 SGHTA and CDR2 FQGNSA. The CDR3 coding sequence is TGTGCCAGCAGCTTAATCTACGAGCAGTACTTC. Its translation is CASSLIYEQYF.

This chain uses TRBV28 with TRBJ2-3; 9 bases match TRBD1. In germline, CDR1 is MDHEN, CDR2 SYDVKM. The CDR3 has 15 residues. V lost 5 bases, J lost 5 bases, and 8 bases stayed unmatched. The DNA of the CDR3 is TGTGCCAGCAGTCCCACAGGGGGCTCTGGAGATACGCAGTATTTT. This sequence encodes CASSPTGGSGDTQYF.

The chain links TRBV28 to TRBJ1-2; possibly TRBD1 for D (6 bases). With 6 bases removed from V and 3 bases from J, the gap between germline ends came to 11 bases. This CDR3 spans 13 amino acids. Germline V gene sequence: CDR1 MDHEN, CDR2 SYDVKM. The CDR3 is CASSRGQHYGYTF. The CDR3 nucleotides are TGTGCCAGCAGCCGGGGGCAGCACTATGGCTACACCTTC.

V and J are TRBV18 and TRBJ1-5, with D hard to call. Germline CDR1 and CDR2: KGHSH and LQKENI. This CDR3 region has 14 residues. V lost 0 bases and J lost 1, with 4 bases in between. The CDR3 coding sequence is TGTGCCAGCTCACCACCGGCCAGCAATCAGCCCCAGCATTTT. It specifies CASSPPASNQPQHF.

The rearrangement uses TRBV28 and TRBJ1-1; D call uncertain. With 5 bases removed from V and 3 bases from J, the gap between germline ends came to 13 bases. The CDR3 spans 14 residues. In germline, CDR1 is MDHEN, CDR2 SYDVKM. This CDR3 is CASSLRISYTEAFF. CDR3 sequence (DNA): TGTGCCAGCAGTCTGCGAATCTCCTACACTGAAGCTTTCTTT.

The rearrangement joins TRBV7-6 to TRBJ2-1; a possible D gene is TRBD2 (5 bases). The CDR3 consists of 15 residues. Trimming took off 5 bases at V and 2 bases at J, with 13 bases between the two ends. Germline assignment: CDR1 SGHVS and CDR2 FNYEAQ. CDR3 amino acids: CASSGPGSPYNEQFF. The CDR3 DNA reads TGTGCCAGCAGCGGACCGGGATCCCCCTACAATGAGCAGTTCTTC.